This T cell receptor beta chain was recorded in a study of T cells in tuberculosis. This table comes from immunoSEQ multiplex PCR, and its TCRdb copy is limited to in-frame clones, with some not included. The data show over 25,000 clones, around 95% seen once. This clone was counted only a few times. The receptor was derived from a donor between 5 and 29 years old with latent tuberculosis or without tuberculosis infection. The sample taken for sequencing was PBMCs.

In DNA form, the CDR3 reads TGTGCCAGCAGCCCGACTAGCGGGGGGCCTGGGGCCAACGTCCTGACTTTC. Translation: CASSPTSGGPGANVLTF. V and J are TRBV6-4 and TRBJ2-6, with 13 nucleotides matching TRBD2. This CDR3 is built from 17 residues. V gave up 6 bases and J gave up 2 bases; unmatched junction bases: 4. CDR1 is MRHNA and CDR2 is SNTAGT in the germline V gene.